This T cell receptor (beta chain) was sequenced during a study of T cells after yellow fever vaccination. Study-level background: Preparation of the low-cell-number fractions used SMART-Seq v4 Ultra Low Input.

In its sample, this clonotype was seen a few times. The CDR3 has 10 residues. Germline-derived CDR1 and CDR2 are SNHLY and FYNNEI. Trimming shortened V by 7 bases and J by 4 bases, and 4 bases separated the two germline ends. Universal primer sites and UMIs were introduced during 5'RACE template-switching synthesis of TCR cDNA. TCRdb re-called the 5' RACE reads through MiXCR, storing one row per CDR3 protein. Of 300,000 to 400,000 distinct CDR3 sequences listed, around 11% are singletons. The source was CD4+ T cells sorted from PBMCs, collected 45 days after the yellow fever booster vaccination. The receptor's source is a man aged 18 to 29 who received the YFV17D yellow fever vaccine. The rearrangement uses TRBV2 and TRBJ1-2; no clear D gene. The CDR3 region is CASNSYGYTF. In DNA form, the CDR3 reads TGTGCCAGCAACAGCTATGGCTACACCTTC.